This TCR beta chain was found in a study of glioma-infiltrating T cells. This clonotype has at least ten counts. Its specificity is not known. Regarding the study as a whole: Very few CDR3 sequences were shared between tissue and blood. Tissue-blood divergence was below expectation in non-neoplastic patients, above in gliomas.

Amplification of TCR alpha and beta CDR3 regions from RNA used iRepertoire nested multiplex PCR. Input was about 100-450 ng of tissue mRNA or PBMC total RNA. TCRdb re-analysed the multiplex PCR reads in MiXCR, keeping a single row per CDR3 protein. The repertoire holds some 110,000 distinct CDR3 sequences, with approximately 25% as singletons. This CDR3 has 16 amino acids. CDR1 and CDR2 (germline): SGHTA, FQGNSA. Trimming removed 4 bases at V and 1 base at J, with 15 bases between. The receptor was isolated from a human donor with low-grade glioma or glioblastoma, undergoing nonglioma brain surgery, or in good health (not recorded which). The chain joins TRBV7-2 to TRBJ2-3, with D perhaps matching TRBD1 or TRBD2 (5 bases each). The sequencing input was glioma tissue, nonneoplastic brain tissue, or PBMCs (not recorded which). The CDR3, as DNA: TGTGCCAGCAGCTGGGAGCGAGGGGTCGGCACAGATACGCAGTATTTT. As protein: CASSWERGVGTDTQYF. Supplemented by reference TRBV7-2 and TRBJ2-3, the full variable domain reads GAGVSQSPSNKVTEKGKDVELRCDPISGHTALYWYRQSLGQGLEFLIYFQGNSAPDKSGLPSDRFSAERTGGSVSTLTIQRTQQEDSAVYLCASSWERGVGTDTQYFGPGTRLTVL.